This TCR beta chain was observed in a study of T cells in localized non-small cell lung cancer (dated by TCRdb to about 2020). Turning to the overall study: T cell repertoires of about 240 early-stage NSCLC patients were analyzed, with tumors being compared against uninvolved tumor-adjacent lungs. The mean age of the NSCLC patients was just over 65 years, with about 120 men and 85 to 110 women. All 230 or so NSCLC patients in the cohort were treatment-naive and had localized lung tumors that were resected. Points the paper makes about the study in general: Because the study design was exploratory, TCR variables were selected using unadjusted p-values without false-discovery rate correction. Of the top 100 tumor clones, a median of approximately 60 were detected in paired uninvolved adjacent lung; roughly 26 were also among that lung's top 100. Longer overall survival was associated with higher T cell density in blood, whereas shorter survival was associated with higher clonality in adjacent lung. Because multi-region tumor sequencing was not done, intratumor heterogeneity could not be ruled out. Uninvolved tumor-adjacent lung showed the highest T cell clonality, higher than tumor, which suggests more focused antigenic responses in the uninvolved tumor-adjacent lung.

V is cut back by 6 bases and J by 9 bases, with 8 bases in the junction unmatched. The CDR3 has 15 amino acids, counting the end cysteine and phenylalanine. The only DNA kept is the CDR3, 45 bases in frame from the first base. In the germline V gene, CDR1 corresponds to MNHEY and CDR2 to SVGAGI. With regard to this clone: The clone's antigen remains unknown. No base quality information exists; no much larger clone differs at one position.

At diagnosis, tumor, uninvolved tumor-adjacent lung and peripheral blood were collected and then preserved as a mix of FFPE and fresh-frozen material. Blood samples were analyzed as peripheral blood mononuclear cells for TCR repertoire profiling. The immunoSEQ Assay was used to sequence TCR beta CDR3 regions from DNA. Per the authors' processing: To compute T cell density, TCR beta template counts were normalized to usable DNA, which was estimated by amplifying housekeeping genes. Using the preseqR package, richness was estimated by extrapolating to 120,000 templates for tissue samples and 400,000 templates for PBMC samples. Clonality was calculated as one minus Pielou's evenness. Tissue-enriched TCRs were identified by differential abundance testing using productive amino-acid clonotypes, minimum total count 5 and alpha 0.1. The Jaccard Index and the Morisita Overlap Index were used to measure how much the repertoires overlapped between compartments. TCR beta CDR3s were clustered by GLIPH together with public tetramer-defined viral CDR3s, and at least three viral sequences plus V-gene enrichment were required for viral motifs. Entries here come from immuneACCESS through TCRdb and include only in-frame sequences with V and J called. Some clones fail to appear in such tables; in the studies checked, an unresolved V gene covers under half of the shortfall, and the cause of the remainder is unknown. The DNA was the basis for D and trimming; V, J and clone size are from that table. The sample records 60,000 to 75,000 clones, around four fifths of which are singletons. Roughly 14% of the sample belongs to the ten largest clones.

The starting material was peripheral blood, obtained before any cancer treatment. The rearrangement combines TRBV6-5 with TRBJ2-1, with 13 middle bases fitting TRBD2. The sequence came from a female donor aged 60 or older with stage I lung adenocarcinoma. The CDR3: CASSPGLAGELEQFF. Read as DNA, the sequence is TGTGCCAGCAGCCCCGGACTAGCGGGAGAACTTGAGCAGTTCTTC.